This TCR beta chain is drawn from a study of T cell responses to AZD1222 COVID-19 vaccine. Regarding the study as a whole: Clonal diversity may have been underestimated, and the donors were mostly white British, with more females than males.

A note on this clone: Its antigen is still unknown.

The CDR3 consists of 12 residues. Trimming shortened V by 4 bases and J by 6 bases, and 7 bases separated the two germline ends. Germline values: CDR1 KGHSH, CDR2 LQKENI. Profiled with immunoSEQ multiplex PCR; TCRdb holds only in-frame clones, not every one. This table has about 170,000 clones, roughly 92% appearing once. Here the sequenced sample was peripheral blood, taken on day 0 of AZD1222 vaccination. The clonotype originates from an adult in good health. The chain recombines TRBV18 with TRBJ1-5, with D unresolved. Here the CDR3 reads CASSQGPQPQHF. The CDR3 DNA sequence: TGTGCCAGCTCACAGGGTCCTCAGCCCCAGCATTTT.